Listed below are T cell receptor beta chains from one sample, sequenced in a study of shared clonotypes between healthy human individuals. Here immunoSEQ multiplex PCR was the method, and the copy in TCRdb shows in-frame clones only, minus some. The table includes nearly 2 million clones, about 94% detected once. Sequenced input: naive CD8+ T cells sorted from blood. The receptors originated from a man between 18 and 35 years old in good health. CDR3s leave out the opening cysteine and the closing phenylalanine or tryptophan.

>TRBJ2-1|TRBV6-5|14
ASSYLWTGGYNEQF
>TRBJ2-3|TRBV27|10
ASSLRGDTQY
>TRBJ1-6|TRBV19|13
ASSTATGWDSPLH
>TRBJ2-2|TRBV11-3|14
ASSLEVGHNTGELF
>TRBJ2-7|TRBV11-1|10
ASSQDSYEQY
>TRBJ1-2|TRBV30|11
AWSSQWSDGYT
>TRBJ1-4|TRBV7-9|14
ASSLGPGTGDEKLF
>TRBJ2-7|TRBV4-1|13
ASSQDPRAWDEQY
>TRBJ2-7|TRBV30|11
AWSVGTGYEQY
>TRBJ2-5|TRBV7-8|14
ASSLARAKYQETQY
>TRBJ2-1|TRBV29-1|13
SVVAVRGGFNEQF
>TRBJ1-5|TRBV9|13
ASSPGGNSNQPQH
>TRBJ2-7|TRBV6-1|13
ASSEGTGLTYEQY
>TRBJ1-4|TRBV28|11
ASGAGDNEKLF
>TRBJ2-7|TRBV15|12
ATSLYRGLVEQY
>TRBJ1-6|TRBV4-1|14
ASSQETGLVGSPLH
>TRBJ1-2|TRBV6-5|11
ASSFQGGYGYT
>TRBJ2-2|TRBV28|12
ASSLSGDTGELF
>TRBJ1-6|TRBV10-3|13
AISEEYGGNSPLH
>TRBJ1-1|TRBV19|13
ASSITQAGDTEAF
>TRBJ2-7|TRBV6-5|13
ASSYSTPVSYEQY
>TRBJ2-7|TRBV6-5|13
ASSSTSGSFYEQY
>TRBJ2-7|TRBV7-9|12
ASSSSGGAYEQY
>TRBJ2-3|TRBV27|11
ASSTLETDTQY
>TRBJ2-3|TRBV6-1|13
ASSILALATDTQY
>TRBJ2-7|TRBV29-1|12
SVEPQGAGYEQY
>TRBJ2-7|TRBV27|11
ASRRDTSYEQY
>TRBJ2-6|TRBV7-9|12
ASEAPQGANVLT
>TRBJ2-4|TRBV7-9|11
ASSGVAKNIQY
>TRBJ2-5|TRBV9|11
ASSVGSLDTQY
>TRBJ2-1|TRBV5-6|14
ASSFGSGIYYNEQF
>TRBJ2-7|TRBV30|12
AWSSGTGANEQY
>TRBJ1-4|TRBV14|14
ASSPSGGHRDEKLF
>TRBJ2-3|TRBV7-2|14
ASSHEDPFPPDTQY
>TRBJ2-7|TRBV7-9|11
ASRGPRTYEQY
>TRBJ2-3|TRBV9|12
ASSVAVSTDTQY
>TRBJ2-7|TRBV6-5|11
ASSYTGQYEQY
>TRBJ2-1|TRBV6-5|14
ASSFTSGGVLNEQF
>TRBJ2-5|TRBV2|13
ASSDVQAFQETQY
>TRBJ2-5|TRBV7-7|14
ASSLGFGGGQETQY
>TRBJ2-7|TRBV5-1|12
ASSYTGPWHEQY
>TRBJ2-2|TRBV2|11
ARRPENTGELF
>TRBJ2-7|TRBV27|13
ASSPSWGEVGEQY
>TRBJ1-3|TRBV19|15
ASGDLTGWRSGNTIY
>TRBJ1-1|TRBV4-1|13
ASRLMTGSYTEAF
>TRBJ2-7|TRBV27|11
ASSFGPTYEQY
>TRBJ2-7|TRBV7-9|13
ASSFGGGFTYEQY
>TRBJ2-2|TRBV11-2|15
ASSLIYSGSITGELF
>TRBJ1-4|TRBV27|13
ASRELGVEGEKLF
>TRBJ2-5|TRBV7-8|13
ASSLVARLQETQY
>TRBJ2-7|TRBV10-3|12
AISEGRGSYEQY
>TRBJ2-7|TRBV5-8|11
ASSVQGFYEQY
>TRBJ2-7|TRBV5-6|12
ASSPDSFSYEQY